The T cell receptor beta chain described here comes from a study of T-cell reconstitution after alpha-beta-depleted transplantation in children (TCRdb year 2016). Broadly, across the study: Using TCR repertoire profiling, the study followed T-cell immune reconstitution in a quantitative way in children after TCRalphabeta/CD19-depleted allogeneic hematopoietic cell transplantation. The research as a whole found: Hyperexpanded clone frequencies declined over subsequent months; after one year, T-cell counts and TCRbeta diversity were mostly attributed to newly produced T cells. About two months after transplant, the apparently early recovery of alphabetaT-cell counts reportedly depended on just several hundred clones that had expanded rapidly and came from non-depleted graft cells. In some patients, high TCRbeta diversity at day 60 was attributed to recipient T cells and intrathymic progenitors that had survived conditioning.

Libraries were built with PCR. The sequencing machine was an Illumina HiSeq 2500. TCR libraries were prepared with molecular barcoding, using unique molecular identifiers to normalize TCRbeta repertoire quantification. Using fastp at Q25 and MiXCR, TCRdb reprocessed the public reads and kept productive beta chains. Rows merge per CDR3 protein into single entries with the most common DNA and genes. The sample table lists 400,000 to 550,000 distinct CDR3 sequences, roughly a tenth of them with a count of one. About 2% of the sample lies in the top ten. This specimen's treatment or condition label, interpreted: allogeneic hematopoietic cell transplantation with graft depleted of TCRalphabeta T cells and CD19 B cells. The transplant recipients were children given TCRalphabeta/CD19-depleted allogeneic hematopoietic cell grafts. Via the germline V gene (reference sequence), CDR1 is DFQATT and CDR2 SNEGSKA. Reading from cysteine to phenylalanine, the CDR3 counts 13 amino acids. Only the CDR3 portion is preserved as DNA: 39 bases, with reading frame beginning at the first base. At the junction V is shortened by 5 bases and J by 1 base; bases outside the gene matches: 1.

Many counts were recorded for this clonotype. Its binding antigen is unknown. It has no much larger one-base neighbor in the sample; base qualities were not kept. The receptor was isolated from a child aged 2 to 15 with inherited bone marrow failure, due to receive a stem cell transplant. The specimen comprised PBMCs, sampled before TCRalphabeta/CD19-depleted stem cell transplant. The chain uses TRBV20-1 and TRBJ2-2, and 7 bases in between align with TRBD2. The encoded CDR3 is CSAQRGNTGELFF. The DNA sequence reads TGCAGTGCTCAGCGGGGGAACACCGGGGAGCTGTTTTTT.